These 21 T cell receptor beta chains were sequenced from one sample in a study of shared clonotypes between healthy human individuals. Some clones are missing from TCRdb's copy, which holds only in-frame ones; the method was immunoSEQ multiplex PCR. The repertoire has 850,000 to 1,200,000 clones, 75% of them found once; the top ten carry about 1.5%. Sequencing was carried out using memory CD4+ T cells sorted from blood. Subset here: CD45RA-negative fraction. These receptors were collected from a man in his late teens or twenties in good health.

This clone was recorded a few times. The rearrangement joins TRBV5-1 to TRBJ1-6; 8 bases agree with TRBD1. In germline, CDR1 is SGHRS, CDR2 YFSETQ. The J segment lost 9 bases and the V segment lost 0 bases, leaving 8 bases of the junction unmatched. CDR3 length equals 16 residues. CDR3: CASSLAQGALTSPLHF. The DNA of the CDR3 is TGCGCCAGCAGCTTGGCCCAGGGGGCGTTGACTTCACCCCTCCACTTT. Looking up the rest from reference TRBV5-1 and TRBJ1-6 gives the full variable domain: KAGVTQTPRYLIKTRGQQVTLSCSPISGHRSVSWYQQTPGQGLQFLFEYFSETQRNKGNFPGRFSGRQFSNSRSEMNVSTLELGDSALYLCASSLAQGALTSPLHFGNGTRLTVT.

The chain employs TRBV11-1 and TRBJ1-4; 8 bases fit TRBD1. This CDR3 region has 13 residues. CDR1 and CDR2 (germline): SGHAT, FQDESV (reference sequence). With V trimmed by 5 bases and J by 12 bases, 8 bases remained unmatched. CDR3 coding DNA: TGTGCCAGCAGCAGCAGCCTACAGGGGGAACTGTTTTTT. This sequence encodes CASSSSLQGELFF.

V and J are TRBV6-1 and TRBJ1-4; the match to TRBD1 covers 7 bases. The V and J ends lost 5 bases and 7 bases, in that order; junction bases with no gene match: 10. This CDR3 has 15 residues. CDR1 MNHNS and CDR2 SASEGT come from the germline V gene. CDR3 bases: TGTGCCAGCAGTAGTGATCAGGGGGTAGCTGAAAAACTGTTTTTT. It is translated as CASSSDQGVAEKLFF.

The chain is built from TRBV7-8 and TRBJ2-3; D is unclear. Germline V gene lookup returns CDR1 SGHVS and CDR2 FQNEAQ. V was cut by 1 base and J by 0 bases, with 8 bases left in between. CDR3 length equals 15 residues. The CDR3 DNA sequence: TGTGCCAGCAGCTTAGTATTAACTAGCACAGATACGCAGTATTTT. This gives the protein CASSLVLTSTDTQYF. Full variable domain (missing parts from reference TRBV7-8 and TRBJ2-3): GAGVSQSPRYKVAKRGQDVALRCDPISGHVSLFWYQQALGQGPEFLTYFQNEAQLDKSGLPSDRFFAERPEGSVSTLKIQRTQQEDSAVYLCASSLVLTSTDTQYFGPGTRLTVL.

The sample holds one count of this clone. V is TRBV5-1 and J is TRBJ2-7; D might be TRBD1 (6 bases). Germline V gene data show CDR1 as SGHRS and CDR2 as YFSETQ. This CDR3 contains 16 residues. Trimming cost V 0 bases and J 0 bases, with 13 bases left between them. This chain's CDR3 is CASSLGTVALSYEQYF. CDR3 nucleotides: TGCGCCAGCAGCTTGGGGACAGTAGCCCTCTCCTACGAGCAGTACTTC.

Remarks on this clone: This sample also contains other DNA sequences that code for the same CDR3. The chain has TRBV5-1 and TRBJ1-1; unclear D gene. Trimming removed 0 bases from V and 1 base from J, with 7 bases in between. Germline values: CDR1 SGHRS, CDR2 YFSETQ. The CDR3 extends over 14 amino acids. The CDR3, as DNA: TGCGCCAGCAGCTTGGGGGCAGGGAACACTGAAGCTTTCTTT. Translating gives CASSLGAGNTEAFF.

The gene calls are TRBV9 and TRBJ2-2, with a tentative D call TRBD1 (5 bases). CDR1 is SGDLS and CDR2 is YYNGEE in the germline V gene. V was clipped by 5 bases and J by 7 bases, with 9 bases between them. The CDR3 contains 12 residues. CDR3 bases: TGTGCCAGCAGGGGGCAAGGCGGGGAGCTGTTTTTT. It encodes CASRGQGGELFF.

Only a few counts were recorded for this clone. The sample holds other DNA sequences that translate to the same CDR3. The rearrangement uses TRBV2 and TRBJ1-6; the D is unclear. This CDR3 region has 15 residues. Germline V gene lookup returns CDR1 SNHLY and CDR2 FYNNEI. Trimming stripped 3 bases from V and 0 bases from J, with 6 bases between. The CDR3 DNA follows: TGTGCCAGCAGTGAGGCGAGCTCCTATAATTCACCCCTCCACTTT. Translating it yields CASSEASSYNSPLHF.

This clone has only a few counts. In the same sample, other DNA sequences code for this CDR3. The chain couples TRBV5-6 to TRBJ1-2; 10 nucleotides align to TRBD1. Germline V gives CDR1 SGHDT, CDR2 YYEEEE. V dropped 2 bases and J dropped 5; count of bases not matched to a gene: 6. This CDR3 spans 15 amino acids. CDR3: CASSFGTGDGYGYTF. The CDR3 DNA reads TGTGCCAGCAGCTTTGGGACAGGGGATGGGTATGGCTACACCTTC.

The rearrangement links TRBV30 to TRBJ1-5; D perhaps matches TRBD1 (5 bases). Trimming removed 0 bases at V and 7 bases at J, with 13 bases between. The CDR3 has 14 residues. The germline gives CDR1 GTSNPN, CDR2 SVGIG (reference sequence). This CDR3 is CAWSVQSGSQPQHF. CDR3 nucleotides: TGTGCCTGGAGTGTACAGTCAGGGTCCCAGCCCCAGCATTTT. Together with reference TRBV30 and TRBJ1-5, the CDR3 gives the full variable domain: SQTIHQWPATLVQPVGSPLSLECTVEGTSNPNLYWYRQAAGRGLQLLFYSVGIGQISSEVPQNLSASRPQDRQFILSSKKLLLSDSGFYLCAWSVQSGSQPQHFGDGTRLSIL.

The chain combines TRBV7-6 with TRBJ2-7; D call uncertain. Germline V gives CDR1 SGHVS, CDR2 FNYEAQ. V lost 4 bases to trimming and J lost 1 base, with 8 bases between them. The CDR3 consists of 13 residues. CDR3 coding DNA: TGTGCCAGCAGCTCCGGACCTTCCTACGAGCAGTACTTC. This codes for CASSSGPSYEQYF. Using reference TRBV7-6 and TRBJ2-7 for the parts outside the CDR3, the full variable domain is GAGVSQSPRYKVTKRGQDVALRCDPISGHVSLYWYRQALGQGPEFLTYFNYEAQQDKSGLPNDRFSAERPEGSISTLTIQRTEQRDSAMYRCASSSGPSYEQYFGPGTRLTVT.

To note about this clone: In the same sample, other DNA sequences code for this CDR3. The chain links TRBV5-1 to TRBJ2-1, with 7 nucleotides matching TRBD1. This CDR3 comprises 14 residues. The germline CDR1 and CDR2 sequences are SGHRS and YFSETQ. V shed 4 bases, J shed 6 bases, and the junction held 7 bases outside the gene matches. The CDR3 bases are TGCGCCAGCAGCCCCGGACAGGTCGGCAATGAGCAGTTCTTC. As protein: CASSPGQVGNEQFF. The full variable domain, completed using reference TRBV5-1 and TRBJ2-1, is KAGVTQTPRYLIKTRGQQVTLSCSPISGHRSVSWYQQTPGQGLQFLFEYFSETQRNKGNFPGRFSGRQFSNSRSEMNVSTLELGDSALYLCASSPGQVGNEQFFGPGTRLTVL.

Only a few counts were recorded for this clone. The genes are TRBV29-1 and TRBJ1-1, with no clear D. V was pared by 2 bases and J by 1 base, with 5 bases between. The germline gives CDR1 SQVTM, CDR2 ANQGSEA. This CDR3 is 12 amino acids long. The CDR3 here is CSVERWNTEAFF. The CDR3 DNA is TGCAGCGTTGAAAGGTGGAACACTGAAGCTTTCTTT.

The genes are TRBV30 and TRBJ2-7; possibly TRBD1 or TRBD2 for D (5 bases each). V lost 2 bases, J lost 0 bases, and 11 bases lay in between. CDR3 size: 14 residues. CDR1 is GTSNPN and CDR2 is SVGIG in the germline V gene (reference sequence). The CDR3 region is CAWSLYGTSYEQYF. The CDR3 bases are TGTGCCTGGAGTCTGTACGGGACCTCCTACGAGCAGTACTTC.

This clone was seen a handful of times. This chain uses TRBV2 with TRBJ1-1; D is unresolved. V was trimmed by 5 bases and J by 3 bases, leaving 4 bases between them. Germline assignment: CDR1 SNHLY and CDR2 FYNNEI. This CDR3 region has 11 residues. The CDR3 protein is CASSSYTEAFF. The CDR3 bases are TGTGCCAGCAGTTCCTACACTGAAGCTTTCTTT.

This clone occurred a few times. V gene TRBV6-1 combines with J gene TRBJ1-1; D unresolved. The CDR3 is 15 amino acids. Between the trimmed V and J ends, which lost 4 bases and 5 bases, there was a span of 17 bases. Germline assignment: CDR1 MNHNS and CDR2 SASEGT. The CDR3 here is CASSAPDMGKTEAFF. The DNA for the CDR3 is TGTGCCAGCAGTGCTCCAGACATGGGCAAGACTGAAGCTTTCTTT.

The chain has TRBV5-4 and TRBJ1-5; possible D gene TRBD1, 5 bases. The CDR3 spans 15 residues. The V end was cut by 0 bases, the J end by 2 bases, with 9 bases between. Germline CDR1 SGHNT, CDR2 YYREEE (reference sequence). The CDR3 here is CASSLDGGGNQPQHF. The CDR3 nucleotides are TGTGCCAGCAGCTTGGATGGAGGGGGCAATCAGCCCCAGCATTTT.

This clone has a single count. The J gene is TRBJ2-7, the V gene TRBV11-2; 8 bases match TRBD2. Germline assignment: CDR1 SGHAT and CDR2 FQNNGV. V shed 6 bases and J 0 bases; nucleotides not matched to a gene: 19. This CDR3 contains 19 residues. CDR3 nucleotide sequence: TGTGCCAGCAGTTATCAGACTTATGGGCTAGCGGGCCTCTCCTACGAGCAGTACTTC. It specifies CASSYQTYGLAGLSYEQYF.

CDR3 amino acids: CASSSTAGAVDTQYF. The CDR3 DNA follows: TGTGCCAGCAGCTCCACCGCGGGAGCGGTAGATACGCAGTATTTT. The chain carries TRBV5-4 and TRBJ2-3; 7 nucleotides agree with TRBD2. Trimming at V came to 3 bases and at J to 5 bases, leaving 9 bases not matched to a gene. The CDR3 contains 15 residues. CDR1 and CDR2 (germline): SGHNT, YYREEE (reference sequence).

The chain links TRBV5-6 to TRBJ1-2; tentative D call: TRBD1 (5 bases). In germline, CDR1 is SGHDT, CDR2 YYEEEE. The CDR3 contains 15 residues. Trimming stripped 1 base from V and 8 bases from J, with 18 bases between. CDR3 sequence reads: CASSLSGPISSGYTF. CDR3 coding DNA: TGTGCCAGCAGCTTGTCGGGACCGATCTCATCGGGCTACACCTTC.

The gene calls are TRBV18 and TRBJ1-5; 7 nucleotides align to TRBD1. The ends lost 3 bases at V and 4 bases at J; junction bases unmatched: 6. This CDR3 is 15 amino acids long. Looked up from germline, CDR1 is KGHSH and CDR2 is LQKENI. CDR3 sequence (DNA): TGTGCCAGCTCACCGGTACAGGGGATGAATCAGCCCCAGCATTTT. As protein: CASSPVQGMNQPQHF. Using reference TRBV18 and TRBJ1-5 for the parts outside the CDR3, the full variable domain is NAGVMQNPRHLVRRRGQEARLRCSPMKGHSHVYWYRQLPEEGLKFMVYLQKENIIDESGMPKERFSAEFPKEGPSILRIQQVVRGDSAAYFCASSPVQGMNQPQHFGDGTRLSIL.